The rows below give T cell receptor beta chains drawn from one sample of a study of T cell responses to AZD1222 COVID-19 vaccine. The protocol was immunoSEQ multiplex PCR, while the TCRdb copy is restricted to in-frame clones and leaves out a portion. Of about 120,000 clones listed, about 94% are singletons. This specimen was peripheral blood, taken 28 days after the second AZD1222 dose. These receptors were collected from an adult who received the AZD1222 COVID-19 vaccine. CDR3s include the opening cysteine and the closing phenylalanine or tryptophan. Fields, in order: V gene, J gene, CDR3 protein.

TRBV5-5	TRBJ2-2	CASSLGIGGPNTGELFF
TRBV6-5	TRBJ1-1	CATTVAGGTEAFF
TRBV6-5	TRBJ1-2	CASSYSIGTVSSYTF
TRBV5-1	TRBJ2-7	CASSLGTGEQYF
TRBV5-1	TRBJ2-7	CASSLAETGTSYEQYF
TRBV11-2	TRBJ2-3	CASSRGGPRVTDTQYF
TRBV19	TRBJ1-5	CASSDRLGPQHF
TRBV27	TRBJ1-2	CASMSPSRGYGYTF
TRBV6-1	TRBJ2-4	CASSERERGVKNIQYF
TRBV4-1	TRBJ2-1	CASSQDSEQFF
TRBV6-5	TRBJ1-2	CASRLGQTGYTF
TRBV7-2	TRBJ2-7	CASSLAYSYEQYF
TRBV9	TRBJ2-5	CASSVGTSGIQETQYF
TRBV6-5	TRBJ2-7	CASSYGLAGVDEQYF
TRBV7-2	TRBJ2-1	CASSLRGTSGGEQFF
TRBV4-1	TRBJ1-1	CASSQGMNTEAFF
TRBV30	TRBJ1-5	CAWSVLGRVMNQPQHF
TRBV7-9	TRBJ1-1	CASSLGGGNTEAFF
TRBV6-5	TRBJ2-3	CASSSWTGESDTQYF
TRBV10-2	TRBJ1-1	CASRWTGGNAEAFF
TRBV7-2	TRBJ2-7	CASSPNMGLAPSEQYF
TRBV19	TRBJ1-2	CASQGQGNYGYTF